This T cell receptor (beta chain) was obtained from a study of shared clonotypes between healthy human individuals. Trimming took 4 bases from V and 3 from J, leaving 9 bases between them. CDR1 and CDR2 (germline): MDHEN, SYDVKM. The CDR3 is made up of 14 amino acids. For each subset, genomic DNA was distributed in equal portions over several immunoSEQ plates. TCRdb keeps only in-frame clones here, not all; method: immunoSEQ multiplex PCR. The profile covers 2 million to 2.5 million clones, with around 95% appearing a single time and 0.13% taken by the ten largest. On this clone itself: This CDR3 is also generated by other DNA sequences in the sample.

The gene calls are TRBV28 and TRBJ1-4, with a tentative D call TRBD1 (6 bases). Source material: naive CD4+ T cells sorted from blood. Subset specified: CD45RA+ positively selected. The clonotype was recovered from a man aged 18 to 35 in good health. The CDR3 DNA sequence: TGTGCCAGCAGTTCGACAGGAGCTAATGAAAAACTGTTTTTT. Translated, it gives CASSSTGANEKLFF.